A selection of T cell receptor beta chains follows, all from one sample in a study of long-term antiretroviral therapy in people with HIV. The repertoire was sequenced with immunoSEQ multiplex PCR; TCRdb's copy has only in-frame clones and lacks some. The sample gives 25,000 to 30,000 clones, over 90% of which show up once; about a tenth is in the top ten. Source: unsorted PBMCs, taken 6.2 years after starting antiretroviral therapy. These receptors all come from a man aged 35 to 55 with HIV. The CDR3 runs from the conserved cysteine through the conserved F or W. A D gene is named only where the DNA matches it firmly. Clone size is stated in some rows and not others, as once, few, many or a class when expanded.

J gene | D gene | clone size | V gene | CDR3 protein | CDR3 DNA
TRBJ2-5 | NA | NA | TRBV5-4 | CASSLGVGLQETQYF | TGTGCCAGCAGCTTGGGGGTGGGGTTACAAGAGACCCAGTACTTC
TRBJ2-7 | TRBD2 | NA | TRBV7-2 | CASSLATSGITPGQYF | TGTGCCAGCAGCTTAGCAACTAGCGGGATAACCCCAGGGCAGTACTTC
TRBJ2-2 | TRBD1 | NA | TRBV5-4 | CASSLIRTGNTGELFF | TGTGCCAGCAGCTTAATTAGGACAGGGAACACCGGGGAGCTGTTTTTT
TRBJ2-7 | TRBD1 | NA | TRBV4-1 | CASSQGTGWSYEQYF | TGCGCCAGCAGCCAAGGGACAGGGTGGTCCTACGAGCAGTACTTC
TRBJ2-7 | NA | NA | TRBV11-3 | CASSLGGGYEQYF | TGTGCCAGCAGCTTAGGAGGCGGCTACGAGCAGTACTTC
TRBJ2-5 | TRBD2 | NA | TRBV5-6 | CASSLGGGAEETQYF | TGTGCCAGCAGCTTGGGCGGGGGGGCCGAAGAGACCCAGTACTTC
TRBJ2-7 | TRBD1 | NA | TRBV20-1 | CSANRGYEQYF | TGCAGTGCCAACAGGGGGTATGAGCAGTACTTC
TRBJ1-2 | NA | once | TRBV19 | CASSPHGRGRVYGYTF | TGTGCCAGTAGTCCCCATGGACGCGGAAGGGTCTATGGCTACACCTTC
TRBJ2-4 | TRBD2 | NA | TRBV29-1 | CSAGLAGGPLAKNIQYF | TGCAGCGCGGGACTAGCGGGAGGGCCCCTAGCCAAAAACATTCAGTACTTC
TRBJ2-5 | TRBD1 | NA | TRBV7-9 | CASSLLWDRQETQYF | TGTGCCAGCAGCTTATTATGGGACAGGCAAGAGACCCAGTACTTC
TRBJ2-2 | NA | NA | TRBV19 | CASRSGTPNTGELFF | TGTGCCAGTCGGTCGGGGACGCCGAACACCGGGGAGCTGTTTTTT
TRBJ2-4 | NA | NA | TRBV5-1 | CASSLDGNIQYF | TGCGCCAGCAGCTTGGACGGAAACATTCAGTACTTC
TRBJ1-5 | TRBD1 | once | TRBV19 | CASTTGAHGSNQPQHF | TGTGCCAGTACCACAGGGGCCCACGGCAGCAATCAGCCCCAGCATTTT
TRBJ2-7 | TRBD2 | NA | TRBV11-2 | CASSRRTSGVSYEQYF | TGTGCCAGCAGTCGGAGGACTAGCGGGGTTTCCTACGAGCAGTACTTC
TRBJ2-7 | NA | NA | TRBV11-2 | CASTPGSSSYEQYF | TGTGCCAGCACCCCCGGGTCATCCTCCTACGAGCAGTACTTC
TRBJ1-1 | NA | NA | TRBV6-4 | CASRDTDLNTEAFF | TGTGCCAGCAGGGACACCGATTTGAACACTGAAGCTTTCTTT
TRBJ1-1 | TRBD1 | NA | TRBV9 | CASSVASGTDTEAFF | TGTGCCAGCAGCGTAGCCTCCGGGACAGACACTGAAGCTTTCTTT
TRBJ2-1 | TRBD2 | NA | TRBV18 | CASSPRGLANNEQFF | TGTGCCAGCTCACCGAGGGGACTAGCGAACAATGAGCAGTTCTTC
TRBJ2-7 | NA | NA | TRBV7-9 | CASSPRGGPAYEQYF | TGTGCCAGCTCTCCAAGGGGGGGACCAGCCTACGAGCAGTACTTC
TRBJ1-3 | NA | NA | TRBV18 | CASSDQGQRYSGNTIYF | TGTGCCAGCTCCGACCAAGGACAGCGTTACTCTGGAAACACCATATATTTT
TRBJ2-3 | NA | NA | TRBV21-1 | CASSKAATPRFCTDTQYF | TGTGCCAGCAGCAAAGCGGCTACCCCTCGTTTCTGCACAGATACGCAGTATTTT
TRBJ2-2 | NA | NA | TRBV7-2 | CASSGQNTGELFF | TGTGCCAGCAGCGGCCAGAACACCGGGGAGCTGTTTTTT
TRBJ2-5 | TRBD1 | NA | TRBV9 | CASSVGDRGWETQYF | TGTGCCAGCAGCGTAGGGGACAGGGGGTGGGAGACCCAGTACTTC
TRBJ1-1 | NA | NA | TRBV7-9 | CASSLGPTGLNTEAFF | TGTGCCAGCAGCTTAGGTCCTACAGGATTGAACACTGAAGCTTTCTTT
TRBJ2-3 | TRBD2 | NA | TRBV7-3 | CASSPRGGRASGGTQYF | TGTGCCAGCAGCCCCCGCGGGGGGCGGGCCTCGGGCGGTACGCAGTATTTT
TRBJ1-2 | NA | NA | TRBV5-6 | CASSSNGGLGLPGSYTF | TGTGCCAGCAGCTCGAATGGGGGTTTGGGGCTCCCTGGGTCCTACACCTTC
TRBJ2-2 | NA | once | TRBV18 | CASSPATGLTGELFF | TGTGCCAGCTCACCAGCAACTGGGTTGACCGGGGAGCTGTTTTTT
TRBJ2-7 | TRBD2 | NA | TRBV7-6 | CASSLSGVGEQYF | TGTGCCAGCAGCTTGAGCGGGGTGGGTGAGCAGTACTTC
TRBJ2-2 | NA | NA | TRBV9 | CASSVVPDGGTGELFF | TGTGCCAGCAGCGTAGTTCCGGACGGGGGCACCGGGGAGCTGTTTTTT
TRBJ1-1 | NA | few | TRBV30 | CAWSYSGNTEAFF | TGTGCCTGGAGTTACTCGGGGAACACTGAAGCTTTCTTT
TRBJ2-7 | TRBD2 | NA | TRBV10-3 | CAISDGGFYEQYF | TGTGCCATCAGTGACGGGGGGTTCTACGAGCAGTACTTC
TRBJ1-4 | NA | NA | TRBV25-1 | CASTNGANEKLFF | TGTGCCAGCACAAACGGGGCCAATGAAAAACTGTTTTTT
TRBJ1-1 | TRBD1 | NA | TRBV20-1 | CSASDRAEAFF | TGCAGTGCTAGCGACAGGGCTGAAGCTTTCTTT
TRBJ2-1 | TRBD2 | NA | TRBV27 | CASSLGTTHNEQFF | TGTGCCAGCAGTTTGGGGACTACTCACAATGAGCAGTTCTTC
TRBJ2-7 | NA | NA | TRBV28 | CASSPSPRQYEQYF | TGTGCCAGCAGTCCCTCCCCACGGCAGTACGAGCAGTACTTC
TRBJ1-1 | NA | NA | TRBV13 | CASSLARRGVEAFF | TGTGCCAGCAGTTTAGCCCGGAGGGGGGTGGAAGCTTTCTTT
TRBJ2-2 | NA | NA | TRBV4-3 | CASSQTTSFTGELFF | TGCGCCAGCAGCCAAACCACTAGTTTTACCGGGGAGCTGTTTTTT
TRBJ1-5 | NA | NA | TRBV15 | CATSRDLDNQPQHF | TGTGCCACCAGCAGAGATTTGGACAATCAGCCCCAGCATTTT
TRBJ2-7 | NA | NA | TRBV2 | CASKLTEDSSYEQYF | TGTGCCAGCAAACTAACCGAGGACAGTTCCTACGAGCAGTACTTC
TRBJ2-1 | NA | NA | TRBV5-6 | CASSSQTGEQFF | TGTGCCAGCAGCTCCCAGACTGGTGAGCAGTTCTTC
TRBJ1-2 | NA | NA | TRBV19 | CASSISRANYGYTF | TGTGCCAGTAGTATTTCTAGAGCTAACTATGGCTACACCTTC
TRBJ1-6 | NA | once | TRBV6-5 | CASTQTTGPSHPLHF | TGTGCCAGCACCCAGACCACCGGACCTTCCCATCCCCTCCACTTT
TRBJ1-3 | TRBD1 | NA | TRBV2 | CASTSGQGTGNTIYF | TGTGCCAGCACTTCGGGACAGGGGACTGGAAACACCATATATTTT
TRBJ2-1 | NA | NA | TRBV11-1 | CASSLQVLGNEQFF | TGTGCCAGCAGCCTGCAAGTCCTGGGGAATGAGCAGTTCTTC
TRBJ2-7 | NA | NA | TRBV19 | CASSSRTNSYEQYF | TGTGCCAGTAGTTCGCGGACCAACTCCTACGAGCAGTACTTC
TRBJ2-7 | TRBD2 | once | TRBV4-2 | CASSQATGGQYF | TGTGCCAGCAGCCAAGCCACGGGGGGGCAGTACTTC
TRBJ2-2 | NA | NA | TRBV27 | CASSFGGHGTGELFF | TGTGCCAGCAGTTTCGGGGGGCACGGCACCGGGGAGCTGTTTTTT
TRBJ2-7 | NA | NA | TRBV30 | CAWSVWGISYEQYF | TGTGCCTGGAGTGTTTGGGGGATATCCTACGAGCAGTACTTC
TRBJ2-1 | NA | NA | TRBV5-1 | CASSLGISYNEQFF | TGCGCCAGCAGCTTGGGTATCTCCTACAATGAGCAGTTCTTC
TRBJ2-2 | TRBD1 | NA | TRBV30 | CAWRPDRGPGELFF | TGTGCCTGGAGGCCCGACAGGGGGCCCGGGGAGCTGTTTTTT